Listed below are T cell receptor beta chains from one sample, sequenced in a study of blood T cell repertoires in COVID-19. Here immunoSEQ multiplex PCR was the method, and the copy in TCRdb shows in-frame clones only, minus some. The repertoire holds 140,000 to 150,000 clones, with roughly 80% as singletons. Sequencing was carried out using peripheral blood. The receptors were gathered from a human donor with acute or convalescent COVID-19. The donor label of this sample is uncertain. CDR3s include the opening cysteine and the closing phenylalanine or tryptophan. D genes are given only for firm matches. The listing skips clone size in some rows; elsewhere it reads once, few, many or a size class.

abundance: .
d_gene: .
j_gene: TRBJ2-2
v_gene: TRBV5-4
CDR3aa: CASSAGRLNTGELFF
CDR3nt: TGTGCCAGCAGCGCGGGACGGTTGAACACCGGGGAGCTGTTTTTT

abundance: .
d_gene: TRBD2
j_gene: TRBJ2-4
v_gene: TRBV12-3/TRBV12-4
CDR3aa: CATRELAGNIQYF
CDR3nt: TGTGCCACCCGAGAGCTAGCGGGAAACATTCAGTACTTC

abundance: .
d_gene: .
j_gene: TRBJ2-1
v_gene: TRBV7-8
CDR3aa: CASSRIGGKGHNEQFF
CDR3nt: TGTGCCAGCAGCAGAATTGGAGGGAAGGGGCACAATGAGCAGTTCTTC

abundance: few
d_gene: TRBD2
j_gene: TRBJ2-1
v_gene: TRBV2
CDR3aa: CASSSLAGGRDNEQFF
CDR3nt: TGTGCCAGCAGTTCCTTAGCGGGGGGGAGGGACAATGAGCAGTTCTTC

abundance: few
d_gene: TRBD1
j_gene: TRBJ1-5
v_gene: TRBV19
CDR3aa: CASKDRKGPNQPQHF
CDR3nt: TGTGCCAGTAAGGACAGGAAGGGCCCCAATCAGCCCCAGCATTTT

abundance: .
d_gene: .
j_gene: TRBJ1-1
v_gene: TRBV7-6
CDR3aa: CASSPGRGTEAFF
CDR3nt: TGTGCCAGCAGCCCCGGCAGGGGCACTGAAGCTTTCTTT

abundance: .
d_gene: .
j_gene: TRBJ1-1
v_gene: TRBV30
CDR3aa: CAWSKTGRRTEAFF
CDR3nt: TGTGCCTGGAGCAAGACAGGCCGAAGGACTGAAGCTTTCTTT

abundance: .
d_gene: TRBD1
j_gene: TRBJ2-6
v_gene: TRBV5-1
CDR3aa: CASSPRGPGANVLTF
CDR3nt: TGCGCCAGCAGCCCCAGGGGGCCTGGGGCCAACGTCCTGACTTTC

abundance: .
d_gene: .
j_gene: TRBJ1-1
v_gene: TRBV7-6
CDR3aa: CASSSTPGHQNTEAFF
CDR3nt: TGTGCCAGCAGCTCTACTCCGGGACATCAGAACACTGAAGCTTTCTTT

abundance: .
d_gene: TRBD1
j_gene: TRBJ1-1
v_gene: TRBV6-6
CDR3aa: CASSPQGKTEAFF
CDR3nt: TGTGCCAGCAGTCCACAGGGGAAGACTGAAGCTTTCTTT

abundance: .
d_gene: TRBD1
j_gene: TRBJ2-2
v_gene: TRBV30
CDR3aa: CAWSAVDRGRTGELFF
CDR3nt: TGTGCCTGGAGCGCCGTGGACAGGGGGCGCACCGGGGAGCTGTTTTTT

abundance: .
d_gene: TRBD2
j_gene: TRBJ2-1
v_gene: TRBV13
CDR3aa: CASSLGSSGYEQFF
CDR3nt: TGTGCCAGCAGCTTAGGCTCTAGCGGGTATGAGCAGTTCTTC

abundance: .
d_gene: .
j_gene: TRBJ2-7
v_gene: TRBV9
CDR3aa: CASSVGDFAYEQYF
CDR3nt: TGTGCCAGCAGCGTAGGGGACTTCGCCTACGAGCAGTACTTC

abundance: few
d_gene: .
j_gene: TRBJ1-5
v_gene: TRBV12-3/TRBV12-4
CDR3aa: CASTSVGEPQHF
CDR3nt: TGTGCCAGCACTTCGGTAGGGGAGCCCCAGCATTTT

abundance: .
d_gene: .
j_gene: TRBJ1-4
v_gene: TRBV7-9
CDR3aa: CASSQRRDGEKLFF
CDR3nt: TGTGCCAGCAGCCAAAGGAGGGACGGGGAAAAACTGTTTTTT

abundance: .
d_gene: TRBD2
j_gene: TRBJ2-2
v_gene: TRBV11-1
CDR3aa: CASSFGGGTGELFF
CDR3nt: TGTGCCAGCAGCTTCGGGGGGGGCACCGGGGAGCTGTTTTTT

abundance: .
d_gene: TRBD1
j_gene: TRBJ2-6
v_gene: TRBV9
CDR3aa: CASSVGQGAQGANVLTF
CDR3nt: TGTGCCAGCAGCGTCGGACAGGGGGCGCAGGGGGCCAACGTCCTGACTTTC

abundance: .
d_gene: TRBD1
j_gene: TRBJ1-2
v_gene: TRBV6-5
CDR3aa: CASSQRDRVDYGYTF
CDR3nt: TGTGCCAGCAGTCAACGGGACAGGGTAGACTATGGCTACACCTTC

abundance: .
d_gene: .
j_gene: TRBJ2-1
v_gene: TRBV10-3
CDR3aa: CAISIAGNSYNEQFF
CDR3nt: TGTGCCATCAGTATTGCAGGGAACTCCTACAATGAGCAGTTCTTC

abundance: .
d_gene: .
j_gene: TRBJ1-1
v_gene: TRBV21-1
CDR3aa: CASSNSGAEAFF
CDR3nt: TGTGCCAGCAGCAACTCCGGGGCTGAAGCTTTCTTT

abundance: once
d_gene: .
j_gene: TRBJ2-3
v_gene: TRBV5-1
CDR3aa: CASSFEGPSTDTQYF
CDR3nt: TGCGCCAGCAGCTTCGAGGGCCCTAGCACAGATACGCAGTATTTT

abundance: .
d_gene: .
j_gene: TRBJ2-1
v_gene: TRBV5-1
CDR3aa: CASSLRGPSYNEQFF
CDR3nt: TGCGCCAGCAGCCTCCGGGGTCCTTCCTACAATGAGCAGTTCTTC

abundance: .
d_gene: TRBD1
j_gene: TRBJ1-2
v_gene: TRBV5-1
CDR3aa: CASRDSGQGSYTF
CDR3nt: TGCGCCAGCAGAGACTCGGGACAGGGGAGCTACACCTTC

abundance: .
d_gene: .
j_gene: TRBJ1-2
v_gene: TRBV19
CDR3aa: CASSPPGLLARGYTF
CDR3nt: TGTGCCAGTAGTCCCCCCGGACTTTTAGCTCGCGGCTACACCTTC

abundance: .
d_gene: .
j_gene: TRBJ1-2
v_gene: TRBV11-2
CDR3aa: CASSLAGSGYTF
CDR3nt: TGTGCCAGCAGCTTAGCGGGGTCGGGCTACACCTTC

abundance: .
d_gene: .
j_gene: TRBJ2-7
v_gene: TRBV13
CDR3aa: CASSLRNYEQYF
CDR3nt: TGTGCCAGCAGCTTGCGGAACTACGAGCAGTACTTC

abundance: .
d_gene: .
j_gene: TRBJ1-4
v_gene: TRBV18
CDR3aa: CASSPGPGREKLFF
CDR3nt: TGTGCCAGCTCACCAGGTCCAGGGAGGGAAAAACTGTTTTTT

abundance: .
d_gene: .
j_gene: TRBJ1-4
v_gene: TRBV2
CDR3aa: CASREGSTAGNEKLFF
CDR3nt: TGTGCCAGCAGGGAAGGCTCGACAGCCGGTAATGAAAAACTGTTTTTT

abundance: .
d_gene: TRBD1
j_gene: TRBJ1-1
v_gene: TRBV5-5
CDR3aa: CASSLGTGVEAFF
CDR3nt: TGTGCCAGCAGCTTAGGGACAGGGGTTGAAGCTTTCTTT

abundance: .
d_gene: TRBD1
j_gene: TRBJ1-5
v_gene: TRBV19
CDR3aa: CASSTQGGNQPQHF
CDR3nt: TGTGCCAGTAGTACCCAGGGGGGCAATCAGCCCCAGCATTTT

abundance: .
d_gene: .
j_gene: TRBJ1-6
v_gene: TRBV6-1
CDR3aa: CASSDHLTPQGESPLHF
CDR3nt: TGTGCCAGCAGTGACCACCTCACCCCACAGGGAGAATCACCCCTCCACTTT

abundance: few
d_gene: .
j_gene: TRBJ1-5
v_gene: TRBV27
CDR3aa: CASRRGFDQPQHF
CDR3nt: TGTGCCAGCAGACGGGGTTTTGATCAGCCCCAGCATTTT

abundance: once
d_gene: TRBD1
j_gene: TRBJ2-3
v_gene: TRBV7-9
CDR3aa: CASSPTGTGTTDTQYF
CDR3nt: TGTGCCAGCAGCCCAACCGGGACAGGGACCACAGATACGCAGTATTTT

abundance: .
d_gene: .
j_gene: TRBJ2-2
v_gene: TRBV2
CDR3aa: CASNKNTGELFF
CDR3nt: TGTGCCAGCAACAAGAACACCGGGGAGCTGTTTTTT

abundance: few
d_gene: .
j_gene: TRBJ1-6
v_gene: TRBV5-5
CDR3aa: CASSFDSSNSPLHF
CDR3nt: TGTGCCAGCAGCTTCGACAGTAGTAATTCACCCCTCCACTTT

abundance: .
d_gene: TRBD1
j_gene: TRBJ1-2
v_gene: TRBV7-9
CDR3aa: CASSLQGAGANYGYTF
CDR3nt: TGTGCCAGCAGCCTCCAGGGGGCAGGAGCTAACTATGGCTACACCTTC

abundance: .
d_gene: .
j_gene: TRBJ1-1
v_gene: TRBV5-1
CDR3aa: CASSWRGLSGDTEAFF
CDR3nt: TGCGCCAGCAGCTGGAGGGGATTGAGTGGCGACACTGAAGCTTTCTTT

abundance: .
d_gene: .
j_gene: TRBJ1-1
v_gene: TRBV11-2
CDR3aa: CASSVVFGGTEAFF
CDR3nt: TGTGCCAGCAGCGTCGTCTTTGGAGGGACTGAAGCTTTCTTT

abundance: .
d_gene: TRBD1
j_gene: TRBJ1-1
v_gene: TRBV6-1
CDR3aa: CASSELGQHTEAFF
CDR3nt: TGTGCCAGCAGTGAACTGGGACAGCACACTGAAGCTTTCTTT

abundance: .
d_gene: TRBD1
j_gene: TRBJ1-6
v_gene: TRBV11-2
CDR3aa: CASSSFNRGNSPLHF
CDR3nt: TGTGCCAGCAGCTCGTTCAACAGGGGCAATTCACCCCTCCACTTT